This T cell receptor beta chain was documented in a study of beta chain features in type 1 diabetes. Study at large: Age, gender and cell yields were alike across patients and healthy donors.

Study-level findings and limits: VDJ junctions from type 1 diabetes patients carried fewer insertions and larger deletions.

For this clone: Its antigen is as yet unknown.

The entirety of the isolated RNA underwent reverse transcription, so expressed TCRB transcripts were sequenced. The read count averaged around 4 million across naive, central memory and regulatory T cell samples. The data were produced by immunoSEQ multiplex PCR, yet TCRdb's version contains in-frame clones alone and is incomplete. The repertoire holds around 400,000 clones, with 10% to 15% as singletons. The V gene's germline CDR1 is SGHRS and CDR2 YFSETQ. The length of the CDR3 is 16 residues. After removal of 4 bases from V and 6 bases from J, the junction contained 8 bases not matched to a gene. This receptor was taken from a man aged 18 to 35 in good health. Sequencing was performed on naive CD4+ T cells from blood. This sequence joins TRBV5-1 and TRBJ2-4; TRBD1 matches at 12 bases. The CDR3 here is CASSTGTGGRGNIQYF. DNA for the CDR3: TGCGCCAGCAGCACCGGGACAGGGGGCCGGGGAAACATTCAGTACTTC. The whole variable domain, remainder taken from reference TRBV5-1 and TRBJ2-4, is KAGVTQTPRYLIKTRGQQVTLSCSPISGHRSVSWYQQTPGQGLQFLFEYFSETQRNKGNFPGRFSGRQFSNSRSEMNVSTLELGDSALYLCASSTGTGGRGNIQYFGAGTRLSVL.